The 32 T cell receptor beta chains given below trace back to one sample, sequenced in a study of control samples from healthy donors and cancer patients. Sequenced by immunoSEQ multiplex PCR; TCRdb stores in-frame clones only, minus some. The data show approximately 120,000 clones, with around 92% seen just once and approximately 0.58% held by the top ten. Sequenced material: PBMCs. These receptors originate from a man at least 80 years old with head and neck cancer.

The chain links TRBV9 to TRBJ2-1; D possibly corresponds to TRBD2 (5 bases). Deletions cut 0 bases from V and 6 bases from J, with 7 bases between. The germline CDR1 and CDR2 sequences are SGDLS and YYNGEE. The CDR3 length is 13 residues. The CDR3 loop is CASSVAGGNEQFF. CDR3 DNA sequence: TGTGCCAGCAGCGTAGCAGGAGGCAATGAGCAGTTCTTC.

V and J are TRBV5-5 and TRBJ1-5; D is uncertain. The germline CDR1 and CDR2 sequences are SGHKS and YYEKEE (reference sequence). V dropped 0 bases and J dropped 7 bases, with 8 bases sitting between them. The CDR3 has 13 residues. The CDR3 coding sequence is TGTGCCAGCAGCTTGGCGCCCTTCCAGCCCCAGCATTTT. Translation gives CASSLAPFQPQHF.

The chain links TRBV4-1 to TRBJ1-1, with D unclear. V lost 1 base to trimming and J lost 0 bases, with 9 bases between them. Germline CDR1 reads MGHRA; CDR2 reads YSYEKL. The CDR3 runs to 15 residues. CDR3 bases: TGCGCCAGCAGCCAAGTCACGGGTTTGAACACTGAAGCTTTCTTT. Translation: CASSQVTGLNTEAFF.

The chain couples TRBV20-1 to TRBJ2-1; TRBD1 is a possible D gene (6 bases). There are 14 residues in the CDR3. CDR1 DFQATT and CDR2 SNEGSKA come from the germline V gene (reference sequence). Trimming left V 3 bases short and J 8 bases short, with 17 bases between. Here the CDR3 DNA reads TGCAGTGCTAGTAGGCCAGGGACAACGGATGAGCAGTTCTTC. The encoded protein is CSASRPGTTDEQFF.

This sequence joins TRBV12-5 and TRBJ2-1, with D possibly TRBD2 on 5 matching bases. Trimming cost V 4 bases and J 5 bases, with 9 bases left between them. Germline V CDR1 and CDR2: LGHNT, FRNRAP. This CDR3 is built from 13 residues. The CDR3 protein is CASGSPGDNEQFF. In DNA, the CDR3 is TGTGCTAGTGGTTCCCCCGGGGACAATGAGCAGTTCTTC.

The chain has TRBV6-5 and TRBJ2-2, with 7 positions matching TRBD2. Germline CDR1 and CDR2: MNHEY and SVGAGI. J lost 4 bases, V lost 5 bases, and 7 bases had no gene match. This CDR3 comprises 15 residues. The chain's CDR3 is CASSRLAEPTGELFF. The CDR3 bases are TGTGCCAGCAGTAGACTAGCAGAGCCCACCGGGGAGCTGTTTTTT.

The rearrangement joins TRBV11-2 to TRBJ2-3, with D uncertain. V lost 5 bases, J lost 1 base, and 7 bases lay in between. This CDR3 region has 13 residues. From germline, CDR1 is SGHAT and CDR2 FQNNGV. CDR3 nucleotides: TGTGCCAGCAGCCCATACCGCACAGATACGCAGTATTTT. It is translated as CASSPYRTDTQYF. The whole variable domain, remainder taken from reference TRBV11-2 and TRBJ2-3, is EAGVAQSPRYKIIEKRQSVAFWCNPISGHATLYWYQQILGQGPKLLIQFQNNGVVDDSQLPKDRFSAERLKGVDSTLKIQPAKLEDSAVYLCASSPYRTDTQYFGPGTRLTVL.

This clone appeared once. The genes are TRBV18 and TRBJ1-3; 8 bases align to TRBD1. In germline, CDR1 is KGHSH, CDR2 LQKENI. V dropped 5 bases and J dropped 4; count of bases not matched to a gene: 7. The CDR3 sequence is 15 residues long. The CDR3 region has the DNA TGTGCCAGCTCAGCCCCAGGGGGCGCCGGAAACACCATATATTTT. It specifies CASSAPGGAGNTIYF.

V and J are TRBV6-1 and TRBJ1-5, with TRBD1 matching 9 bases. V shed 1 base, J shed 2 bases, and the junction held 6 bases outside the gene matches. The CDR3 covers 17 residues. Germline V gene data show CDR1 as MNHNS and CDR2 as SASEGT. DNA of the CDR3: TGTGCCAGCAGTGAAGAGGGACAGGGCTACGGCAATCAGCCCCAGCATTTT. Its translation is CASSEEGQGYGNQPQHF.

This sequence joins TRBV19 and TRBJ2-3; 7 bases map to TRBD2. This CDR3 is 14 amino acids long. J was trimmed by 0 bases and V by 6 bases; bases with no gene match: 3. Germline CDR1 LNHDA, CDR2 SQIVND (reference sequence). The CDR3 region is CASSLAASTDTQYF. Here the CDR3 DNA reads TGTGCCAGTAGCCTAGCGGCTAGCACAGATACGCAGTATTTT.

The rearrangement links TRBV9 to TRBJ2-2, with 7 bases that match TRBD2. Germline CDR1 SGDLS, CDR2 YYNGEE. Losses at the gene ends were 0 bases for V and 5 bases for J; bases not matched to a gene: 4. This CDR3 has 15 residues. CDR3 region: CASSVVGGSTGELFF. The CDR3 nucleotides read TGTGCCAGCAGCGTAGTGGGCGGGAGTACCGGGGAGCTGTTTTTT.

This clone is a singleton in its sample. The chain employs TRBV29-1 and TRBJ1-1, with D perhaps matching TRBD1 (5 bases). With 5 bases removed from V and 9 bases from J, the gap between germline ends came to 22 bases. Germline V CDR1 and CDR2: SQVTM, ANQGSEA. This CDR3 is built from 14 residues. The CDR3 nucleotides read TGCAGCGTTACCTCCGGGACCCTTAGAACTAAAGCTTTCTTT. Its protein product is CSVTSGTLRTKAFF.

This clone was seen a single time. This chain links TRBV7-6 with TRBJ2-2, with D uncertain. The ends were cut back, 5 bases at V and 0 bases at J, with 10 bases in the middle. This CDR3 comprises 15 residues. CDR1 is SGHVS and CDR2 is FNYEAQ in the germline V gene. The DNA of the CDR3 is TGTGCCAGCAGCCGAGCTCTAGCGAACACCGGGGAGCTGTTTTTT. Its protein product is CASSRALANTGELFF.

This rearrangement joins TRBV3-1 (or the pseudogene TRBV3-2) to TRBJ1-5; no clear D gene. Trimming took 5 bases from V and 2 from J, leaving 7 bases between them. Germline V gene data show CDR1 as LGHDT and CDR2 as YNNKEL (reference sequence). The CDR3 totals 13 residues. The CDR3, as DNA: TGTGCCAGCAGCTCTAAGGGCAATCAGCCCCAGCATTTT. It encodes CASSSKGNQPQHF.

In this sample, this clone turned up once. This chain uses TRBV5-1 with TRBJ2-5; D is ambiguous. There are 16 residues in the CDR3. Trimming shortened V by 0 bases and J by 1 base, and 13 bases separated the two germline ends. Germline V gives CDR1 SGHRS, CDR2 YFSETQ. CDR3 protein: CASSLGQANPQETQYF. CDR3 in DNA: TGCGCCAGCAGCTTGGGCCAGGCTAACCCCCAAGAGACCCAGTACTTC.

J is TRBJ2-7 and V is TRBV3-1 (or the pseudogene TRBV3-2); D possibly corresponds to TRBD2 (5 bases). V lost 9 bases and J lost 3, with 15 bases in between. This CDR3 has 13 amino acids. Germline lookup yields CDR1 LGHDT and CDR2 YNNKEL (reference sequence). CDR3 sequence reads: CASSRRPNYEQYF. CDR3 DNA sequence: TGTGCCAGTTCCCGGAGGCCTAACTACGAGCAGTACTTC.

The CDR3 DNA follows: TGCGCCAGCAGCCTACTGACCGGGACAGGGGGCGAGTATGAGCAGTTCTTC. This codes for CASSLLTGTGGEYEQFF. The V gene is TRBV5-1, the J gene TRBJ2-1; 12 positions agree with TRBD1. Per germline, CDR1 SGHRS and CDR2 YFSETQ. The CDR3 sequence is 17 residues long. After removal of 4 bases from V and 8 bases from J, the junction contained 13 bases not matched to a gene.

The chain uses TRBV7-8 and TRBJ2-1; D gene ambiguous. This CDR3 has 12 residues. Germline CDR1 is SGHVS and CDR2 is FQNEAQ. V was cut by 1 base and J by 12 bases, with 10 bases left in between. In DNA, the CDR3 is TGTGCCAGCAGCTTAGGGTCAGTGGGGCAGTTCTTC. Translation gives CASSLGSVGQFF.

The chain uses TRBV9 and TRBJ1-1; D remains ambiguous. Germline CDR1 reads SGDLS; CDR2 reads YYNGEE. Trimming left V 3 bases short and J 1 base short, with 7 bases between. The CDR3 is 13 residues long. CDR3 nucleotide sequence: TGTGCCAGCAGCGGACACCCGAACACTGAAGCTTTCTTT. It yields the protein CASSGHPNTEAFF.

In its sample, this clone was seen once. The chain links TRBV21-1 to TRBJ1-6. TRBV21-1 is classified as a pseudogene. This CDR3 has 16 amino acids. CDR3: CASSRAELGLGSPLHF. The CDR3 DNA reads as TGTGCCAGCAGCAGGGCAGAATTGGGATTGGGTTCACCCCTCCACTTT.

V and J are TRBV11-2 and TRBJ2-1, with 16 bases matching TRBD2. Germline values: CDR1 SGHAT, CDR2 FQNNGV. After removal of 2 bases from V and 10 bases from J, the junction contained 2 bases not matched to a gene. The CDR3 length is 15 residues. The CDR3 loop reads CASSLPGLAGGEQFF. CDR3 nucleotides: TGTGCCAGCAGCTTACCGGGACTAGCGGGAGGGGAGCAGTTCTTC.

The CDR3 sequence is CATERTTNTGELFF. The CDR3 DNA follows: TGTGCCACCGAACGGACCACGAACACCGGGGAGCTGTTTTTT. The gene calls are TRBV6-5 and TRBJ2-2; no clear D gene. The CDR3 has 14 residues. The germline gives CDR1 MNHEY, CDR2 SVGAGI. Trimming took 10 bases from V and 0 from J, leaving 12 bases between them.

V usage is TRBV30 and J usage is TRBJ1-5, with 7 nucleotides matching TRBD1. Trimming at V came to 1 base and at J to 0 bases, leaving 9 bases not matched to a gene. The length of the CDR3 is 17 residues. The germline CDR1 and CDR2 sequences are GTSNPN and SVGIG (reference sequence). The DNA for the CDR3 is TGTGCCTGGAGTGGGGACAGTGAAACTTATAGCAATCAGCCCCAGCATTTT. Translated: CAWSGDSETYSNQPQHF.

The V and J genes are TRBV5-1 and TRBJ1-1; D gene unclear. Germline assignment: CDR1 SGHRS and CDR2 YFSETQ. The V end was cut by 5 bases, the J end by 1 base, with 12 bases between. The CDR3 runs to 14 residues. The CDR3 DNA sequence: TGCGCCAGCAGTTTTACTGACACGAACACTGAAGCTTTCTTT. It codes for CASSFTDTNTEAFF.

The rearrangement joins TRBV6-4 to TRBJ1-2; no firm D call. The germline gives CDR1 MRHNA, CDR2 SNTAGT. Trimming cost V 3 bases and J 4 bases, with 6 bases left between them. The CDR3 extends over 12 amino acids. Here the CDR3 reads CASSDRGYGYTF. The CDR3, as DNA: TGTGCCAGCAGTGATCGGGGCTATGGCTACACCTTC.

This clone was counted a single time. The CDR3 bases are TGTGCCAGCAGCTTGGCTCTGGGAGACTCATATGGCTACACCTTC. This encodes CASSLALGDSYGYTF. The V call is TRBV5-4, the J call TRBJ1-2; D gene unclear. The germline V and J ends were trimmed by 0 bases and 5 bases, with 14 bases remaining between them. Per germline, CDR1 SGHNT and CDR2 YYREEE (reference sequence). The CDR3 extends over 15 amino acids.

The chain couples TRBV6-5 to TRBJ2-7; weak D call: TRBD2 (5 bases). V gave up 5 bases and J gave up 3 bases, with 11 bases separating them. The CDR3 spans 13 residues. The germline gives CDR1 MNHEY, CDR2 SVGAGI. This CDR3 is CASSRGLDYEQYF. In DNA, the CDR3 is TGTGCCAGCAGTCGAGGGTTAGACTACGAGCAGTACTTC.

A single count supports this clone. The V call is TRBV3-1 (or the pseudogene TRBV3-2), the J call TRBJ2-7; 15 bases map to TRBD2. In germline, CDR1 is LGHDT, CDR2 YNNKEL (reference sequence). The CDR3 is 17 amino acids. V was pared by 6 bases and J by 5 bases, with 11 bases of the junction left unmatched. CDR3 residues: CASRRVGTSGRIHEQYF. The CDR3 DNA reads TGTGCCAGCAGACGCGTTGGGACTAGCGGGAGGATCCACGAGCAGTACTTC.

The CDR3 DNA reads as TGTGCCAGCAGTTCCCTGGGACTAGCGGTAAATGAGCAGTTCTTC. It specifies CASSSLGLAVNEQFF. This rearrangement joins TRBV6-2 or TRBV6-3 to TRBJ2-1; 11 bases fit TRBD2. The germline V gene has CDR1 MNHEY and CDR2 SVGEGT. V was clipped by 4 bases and J by 7 bases; unmatched bases: 6. CDR3 length: 15 amino acids.

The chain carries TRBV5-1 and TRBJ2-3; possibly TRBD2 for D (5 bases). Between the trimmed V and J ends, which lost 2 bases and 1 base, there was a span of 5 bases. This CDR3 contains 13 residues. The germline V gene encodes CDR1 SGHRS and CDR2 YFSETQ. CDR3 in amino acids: CASSFGGTDTQYF. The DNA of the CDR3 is TGCGCCAGCAGCTTCGGGGGCACAGATACGCAGTATTTT.

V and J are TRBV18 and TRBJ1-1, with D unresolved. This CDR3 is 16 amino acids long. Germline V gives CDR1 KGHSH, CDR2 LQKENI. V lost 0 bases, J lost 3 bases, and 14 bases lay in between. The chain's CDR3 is CASSPPAAGRDTEAFF. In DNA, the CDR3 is TGTGCCAGCTCACCACCAGCTGCAGGCCGAGACACTGAAGCTTTCTTT.

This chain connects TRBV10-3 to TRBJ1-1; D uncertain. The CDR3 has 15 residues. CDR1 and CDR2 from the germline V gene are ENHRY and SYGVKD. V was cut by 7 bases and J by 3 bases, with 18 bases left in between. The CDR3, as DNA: TGTGCCATCACCCCCGAGGGTCTAAGGGACACTGAAGCTTTCTTT. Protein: CAITPEGLRDTEAFF.